This paragraph reports one T cell receptor (beta chain). What it binds is unknown. The data derive from a study of monozygotic twins with cystic fibrosis. Produced via immunoSEQ multiplex PCR; TCRdb's table is partial and in-frame only. The sample records about 16,000 clones, around 96% being singletons. Germline CDR1 MNHEY, CDR2 SMNVEV (reference sequence). The J segment lost 4 bases and the V segment lost 5 bases, leaving 8 bases of the junction unmatched. The CDR3 consists of 14 residues. Study-wide results and caveats: Low clonality (median roughly 0.0099) suggested a mostly naive repertoire. Co-twins had the most similar V usage for 13 of 16 pairs, J for 8.

The chain links TRBV27 to TRBJ2-7; TRBD2 aligns across 7 bases. This receptor was obtained from a girl aged 2-10 years with cystic fibrosis. The sequenced sample consisted of blood. The CDR3 nucleotides are TGTGCCAGCAGTCCATCCCGAGCGGGGTACGAGCAGTACTTC. Translated, it gives CASSPSRAGYEQYF.